The clone carrying this T cell receptor beta chain was observed many times. This sample was included in a study of T-cell memory formation after mild COVID-19. Germline values: CDR1 MNHEY, CDR2 SVGAGI. With V trimmed by 0 bases and J by 5 bases, 1 base remained unmatched. The CDR3 sequence is 16 residues long. TCRdb independently ran MiXCR on the 5' RACE reads; one entry per CDR3 protein. This table has almost 35,000 distinct CDR3 sequences, 7% to 9.5% appearing once. This chain joins TRBV6-5 and TRBJ2-3; 14 positions match TRBD2. This clonotype originated in a young man who had mild COVID-19 (a few samples of this study predate the infection). Cell type and time point are not known. Sequenced sample: PBMCs or a T cell subset sorted from them (not recorded which). In DNA form, the CDR3 reads TGTGCCAGCAGTTACTCCGGACTAGCGGGGGGAGATACGCAGTATTTT. It yields the protein CASSYSGLAGGDTQYF.